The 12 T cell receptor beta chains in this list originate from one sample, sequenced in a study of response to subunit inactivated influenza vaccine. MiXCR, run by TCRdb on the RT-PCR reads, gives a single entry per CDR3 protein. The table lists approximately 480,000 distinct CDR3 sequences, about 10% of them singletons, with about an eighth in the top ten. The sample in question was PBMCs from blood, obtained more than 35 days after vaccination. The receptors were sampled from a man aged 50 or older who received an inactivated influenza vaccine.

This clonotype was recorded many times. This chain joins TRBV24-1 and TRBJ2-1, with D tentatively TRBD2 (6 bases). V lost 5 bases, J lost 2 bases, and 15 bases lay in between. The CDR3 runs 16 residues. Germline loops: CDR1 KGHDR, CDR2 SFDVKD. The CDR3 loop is CATSAPDGSPYNEQFF. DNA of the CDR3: TGTGCCACCAGTGCCCCCGACGGGAGTCCCTACAATGAGCAGTTCTTC.

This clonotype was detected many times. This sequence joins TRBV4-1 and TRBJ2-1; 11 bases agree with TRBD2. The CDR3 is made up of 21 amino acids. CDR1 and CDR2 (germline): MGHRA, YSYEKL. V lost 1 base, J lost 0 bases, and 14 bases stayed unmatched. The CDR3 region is CASSQGIAGGEIRISYNEQFF. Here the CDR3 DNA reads TGCGCCAGCAGCCAAGGAATAGCGGGGGGGGAGATCCGTATCTCCTACAATGAGCAGTTCTTC.

Written as DNA, the CDR3 is TGTGCCAGCAGCCCTAAAGGGGGAATAGAGACCCAGTACTTC. It is translated as CASSPKGGIETQYF. The chain links TRBV7-9 to TRBJ2-5; a possible D gene is TRBD1 (6 bases). Trimming left V 5 bases short and J 4 bases short, with 14 bases between. CDR3 length: 14 residues. From germline, CDR1 is SEHNR and CDR2 FQNEAQ (reference sequence).

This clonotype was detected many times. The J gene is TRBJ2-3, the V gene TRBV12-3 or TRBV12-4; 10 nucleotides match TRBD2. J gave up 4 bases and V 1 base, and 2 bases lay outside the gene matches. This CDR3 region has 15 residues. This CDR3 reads CASSLGAGGPDTQYF. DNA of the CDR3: TGTGCCAGCAGTTTAGGAGCGGGGGGGCCAGATACGCAGTATTTT.

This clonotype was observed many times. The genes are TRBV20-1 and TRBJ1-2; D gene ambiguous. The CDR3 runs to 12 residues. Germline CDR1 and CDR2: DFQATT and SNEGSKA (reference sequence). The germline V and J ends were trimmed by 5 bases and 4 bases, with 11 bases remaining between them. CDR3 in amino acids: CSARGVLYGYTF. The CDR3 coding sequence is TGCAGTGCTCGGGGAGTTCTCTATGGCTACACCTTC.

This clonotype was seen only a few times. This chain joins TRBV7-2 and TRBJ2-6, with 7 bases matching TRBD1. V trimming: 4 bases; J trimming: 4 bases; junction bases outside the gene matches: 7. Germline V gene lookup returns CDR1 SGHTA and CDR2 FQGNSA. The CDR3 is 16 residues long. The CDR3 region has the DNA TGTGCCAGCAGCTACCCGACAGGGACCGGGGCCAACGTCCTGACTTTC. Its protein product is CASSYPTGTGANVLTF.

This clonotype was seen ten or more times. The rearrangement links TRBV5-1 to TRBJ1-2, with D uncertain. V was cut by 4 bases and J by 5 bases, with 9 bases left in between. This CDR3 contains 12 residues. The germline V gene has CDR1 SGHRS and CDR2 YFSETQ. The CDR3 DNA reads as TGCGCCAGCAGCGCGAACAGATATGGCTACACCTTC. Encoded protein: CASSANRYGYTF.

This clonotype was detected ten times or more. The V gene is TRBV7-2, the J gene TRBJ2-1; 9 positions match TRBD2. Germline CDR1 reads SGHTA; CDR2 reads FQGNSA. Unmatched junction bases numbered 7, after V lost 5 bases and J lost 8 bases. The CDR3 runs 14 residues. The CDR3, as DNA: TGTGCCAGCAGCCGGACGACTAGCGGTTATGAGCAGTTCTTC. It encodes CASSRTTSGYEQFF.

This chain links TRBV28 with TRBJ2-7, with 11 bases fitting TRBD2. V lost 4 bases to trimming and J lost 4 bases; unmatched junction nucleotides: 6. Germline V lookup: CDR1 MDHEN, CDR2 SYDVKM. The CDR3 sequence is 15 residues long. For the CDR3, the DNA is TGTGCCAGCAGTTATGCCGGACTAGCGGGTTACGAGCAGTACTTC. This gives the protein CASSYAGLAGYEQYF. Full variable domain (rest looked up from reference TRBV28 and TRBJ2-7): DVKVTQSSRYLVKRTGEKVFLECVQDMDHENMFWYRQDPGLGLRLIYFSYDVKMKEKGDIPEGYSVSREKKERFSLILESASTNQTSMYLCASSYAGLAGYEQYFGPGTRLTVT.

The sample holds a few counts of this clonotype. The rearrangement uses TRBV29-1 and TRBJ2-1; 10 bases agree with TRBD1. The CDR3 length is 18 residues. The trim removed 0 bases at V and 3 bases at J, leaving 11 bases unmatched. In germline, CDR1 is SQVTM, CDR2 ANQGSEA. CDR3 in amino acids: CSVEDQFSRTGGYNEQFF. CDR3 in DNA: TGCAGCGTTGAAGATCAGTTTAGTCGGACAGGGGGCTACAATGAGCAGTTCTTC.

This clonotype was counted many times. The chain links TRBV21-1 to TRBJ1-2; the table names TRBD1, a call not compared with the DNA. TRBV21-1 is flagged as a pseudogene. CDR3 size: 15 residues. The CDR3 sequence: CASSIRPRDSYGYTF. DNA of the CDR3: TGTGCCAGCAGCATTCGACCCCGGGACAGCTATGGCTACACCTTC.

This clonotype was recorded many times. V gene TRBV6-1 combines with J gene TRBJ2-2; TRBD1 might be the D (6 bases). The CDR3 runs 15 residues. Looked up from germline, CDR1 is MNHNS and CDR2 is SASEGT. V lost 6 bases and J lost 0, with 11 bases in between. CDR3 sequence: CASRGTGTNTGELFF. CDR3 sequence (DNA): TGTGCCAGCAGAGGTACAGGGACGAACACCGGGGAGCTGTTTTTT.